The clone carrying this TCR beta chain was recorded a few times. One junction end does not reproduce the germline sequence, and a read error may be involved. Time point described: patch test 1, 2 weeks after DPC sensitization. Sample treatment: therapeutic diphenylcyclopropenone sensitization with weekly scalp DPC. The study extracted total RNA from unfractionated whole blood. This entry is derived from a study of human T cells and chemical hapten exposure. The library gave individual cDNA molecules unique molecular identifiers. TCRdb fed the RACE reads into MiXCR, producing one record per CDR3 protein. The sample consists of fewer than 100,000 distinct CDR3 sequences, over 10% of them appearing once. The TCR was taken from a woman in her thirties or forties with alopecia areata. Some clones in this sample may be carry-over from other donors' samples. Specimen: whole blood, collected in connection with sensitization to the hapten diphenylcyclopropenone (DPC).

The CDR3 DNA sequence: TGTGCTAGCAGCCAACCCAGGGATTCAGAGACCCAGTACTTC. Residues: CASSQPRDSETQYF. The chain recombines TRBV7-7 with TRBJ2-5; the D gene is possibly TRBD1 (5 bases). Germline values: CDR1 SSHAT, CDR2 FNYEAQ (reference sequence). This CDR3 has 14 residues.